Listed below are T cell receptor beta chains from one sample, sequenced in a study of blood T cell repertoires in COVID-19. TCRdb's table, derived via immunoSEQ multiplex PCR, lists solely in-frame clones and lacks some. The repertoire includes about 280,000 clones, 87% of them detected once, and about 6% sits in the top ten. Material: PBMCs or T cells enriched from blood (not recorded which). The receptors derive from a woman aged 40 to 50 who had recovered from COVID-19. Both conserved end residues are trimmed from each CDR3. Not every row has a clone size; where given, it reads once, few, many or a size class.

>TRBJ1-5|TRBV30|.
AWSELRTQPQH
>TRBJ2-3|TRBV18|.
ASSPPTSTDTQY
>TRBJ1-5|TRBV19|.
ASSIWSQANQPQH
>TRBJ1-1|TRBV10-3|.
AISPTSRVMNTEAF
>TRBJ2-6|TRBV4-2|once
ASSQDRLAGYSGANVLT
>TRBJ2-7|TRBV18|.
ASSADLGYEQY
>TRBJ1-5|TRBV24-1|.
ATSDGQGVNQPQH
>TRBJ2-7|TRBV28|few
ASSLSLYRGPPSYEQY
>TRBJ2-7|TRBV18|.
ASSRRTSGRRGEQY
>TRBJ2-3|TRBV5-1|.
ASSTGAATDTQY
>TRBJ2-1|TRBV9|once
ASSVEGLAGVDEQF
>TRBJ2-3|TRBV24-1|.
ATSDSGSDTQY
>TRBJ2-1|TRBV9|once
ASSVARTSGSNEQF
>TRBJ2-5|TRBV2|few
ASSELLAWETQY
>TRBJ2-1|TRBV18|.
ASSPLALLALNEQF
>TRBJ2-7|TRBV11-2|.
ASSPRTSATPYEQY
>TRBJ2-2|TRBV2|.
ASIGSEGSGAGELF
>TRBJ1-1|TRBV14|.
ASSPLGGQEAF
>TRBJ1-6|TRBV4-3|.
ASSQDRTGGSPKSPLH
>TRBJ2-7|TRBV7-2|.
ASSLDRDPSYEQY
>TRBJ2-2|TRBV5-8|.
ASSPRTGQTGELF
>TRBJ1-2|TRBV9|.
ASSSNPGEDYGYT
>TRBJ2-1|TRBV30|.
AWSFGQGGYNEQF
>TRBJ2-2|TRBV18|.
ASSLDRGTGELF
>TRBJ1-5|TRBV3-1/TRBV3-2|.
ASSQGILGGVVQPQH
>TRBJ2-1|TRBV15|.
ATSRDYLAGEGNEQF
>TRBJ2-3|TRBV10-2|.
ASSVIASTDTQY
>TRBJ2-5|TRBV18|.
ASSIPGLQETQY
>TRBJ2-3|TRBV18|.
ASSPKTGSGDTQY
>TRBJ2-2|TRBV7-8|.
ASSIDRFTGELF
>TRBJ1-5|TRBV28|.
ASKTGVSFRNQPQH
>TRBJ2-7|TRBV28|.
ASSFWDRAYEQY
>TRBJ2-5|TRBV3-1/TRBV3-2|.
ASSPQQGQETQY
>TRBJ1-2|TRBV7-2|.
ASSLVGQGTVTGYT
>TRBJ1-3|TRBV6-5|.
ASSTRGPSGNTIY
>TRBJ1-6|TRBV4-3|few
ASSQEGTGLNSPLH
>TRBJ1-4|TRBV2|.
ASSEDPVLEEKLF
>TRBJ2-5|TRBV7-2|.
ASSLGQRQETQY
>TRBJ2-7|TRBV30|.
AWRSQGVNTREQY
>TRBJ2-5|TRBV9|.
ASSVAGQVQQETQY
>TRBJ2-1|TRBV18|.
ASSSQLAGGQYNEQF
>TRBJ2-2|TRBV3-1/TRBV3-2|.
ASSQDLPGHPGTGELF
>TRBJ2-3|TRBV18|.
ASSNLAGGDTQY
>TRBJ1-2|TRBV28|once
ASSAGTGIIYGYT
>TRBJ1-2|TRBV3-1/TRBV3-2|.
ASSQVDLGFGADYGYT
>TRBJ2-7|TRBV7-2|.
ASSFLDRVYEQY
>TRBJ1-3|TRBV4-1|.
ASSLRQGTGGPGNTIY
>TRBJ1-1|TRBV7-2|many
ASSLMGQGKTEAF
>TRBJ1-1|TRBV3-1/TRBV3-2|.
ASSQDLRGNTEAF
>TRBJ2-1|TRBV30|once
AWGRGLADYNEQF
>TRBJ1-3|TRBV7-3|.
ASSLSGVSGNTIY
>TRBJ1-2|TRBV27|.
ASSITGQYYGYT
>TRBJ1-6|TRBV6-1|.
ASSEAWGPRSNSPLH
>TRBJ2-6|TRBV3-1/TRBV3-2|.
ASSRGGSGANVLT
>TRBJ2-2|TRBV9|.
ASSALPTGGRAGELF
>TRBJ1-1|TRBV12-2|.
ASRLAVPSRYAKRGNTEAF